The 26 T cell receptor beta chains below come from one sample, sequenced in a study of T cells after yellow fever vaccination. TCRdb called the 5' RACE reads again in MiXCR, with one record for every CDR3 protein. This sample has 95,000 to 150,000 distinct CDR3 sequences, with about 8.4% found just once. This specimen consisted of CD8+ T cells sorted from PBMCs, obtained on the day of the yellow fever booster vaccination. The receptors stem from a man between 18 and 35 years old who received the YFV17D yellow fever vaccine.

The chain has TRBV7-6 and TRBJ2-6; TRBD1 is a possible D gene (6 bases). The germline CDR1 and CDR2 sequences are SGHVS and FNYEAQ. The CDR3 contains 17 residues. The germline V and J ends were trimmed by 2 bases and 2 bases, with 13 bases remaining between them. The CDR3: CASSLLSGDTGANVLTF. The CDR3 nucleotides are TGTGCCAGCAGCTTACTCTCAGGGGATACTGGGGCCAACGTCCTGACTTTC.

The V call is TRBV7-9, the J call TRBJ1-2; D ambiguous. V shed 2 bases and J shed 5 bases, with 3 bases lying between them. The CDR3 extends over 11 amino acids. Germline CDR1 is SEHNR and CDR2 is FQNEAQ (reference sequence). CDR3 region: CASSLFYGYTF. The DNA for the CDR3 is TGTGCCAGCAGCTTATTTTATGGCTACACCTTC.

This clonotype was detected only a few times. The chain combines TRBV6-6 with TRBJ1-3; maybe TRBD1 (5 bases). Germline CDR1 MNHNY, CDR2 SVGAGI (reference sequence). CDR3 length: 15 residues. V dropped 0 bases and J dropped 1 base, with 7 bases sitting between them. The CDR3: CASSYSGGSGNTIYF. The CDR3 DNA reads TGTGCCAGCAGTTACTCGGGGGGGTCTGGAAACACCATATATTTT.

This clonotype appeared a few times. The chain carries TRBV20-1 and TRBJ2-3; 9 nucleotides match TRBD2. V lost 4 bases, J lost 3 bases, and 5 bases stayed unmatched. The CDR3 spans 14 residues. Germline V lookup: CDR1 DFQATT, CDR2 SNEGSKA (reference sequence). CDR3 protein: CSAKDLAGTDTQYF. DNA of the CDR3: TGCAGTGCTAAAGACCTAGCGGGGACAGATACGCAGTATTTT.

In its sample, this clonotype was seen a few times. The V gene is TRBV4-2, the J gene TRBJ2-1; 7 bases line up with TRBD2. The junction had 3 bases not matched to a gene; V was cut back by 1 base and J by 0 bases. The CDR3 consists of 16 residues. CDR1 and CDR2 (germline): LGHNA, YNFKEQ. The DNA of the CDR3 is TGTGCCAGCAGCCAAGTTCAGCGGGGCTCCTACAATGAGCAGTTCTTC. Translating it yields CASSQVQRGSYNEQFF.

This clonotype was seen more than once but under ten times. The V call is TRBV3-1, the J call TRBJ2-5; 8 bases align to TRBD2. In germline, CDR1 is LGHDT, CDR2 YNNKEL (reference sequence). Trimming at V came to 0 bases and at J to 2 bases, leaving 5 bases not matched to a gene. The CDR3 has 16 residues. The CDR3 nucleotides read TGTGCCAGCAGCCAAGATGTAGCGGGGAAACAAGAGACCCAGTACTTC. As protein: CASSQDVAGKQETQYF.

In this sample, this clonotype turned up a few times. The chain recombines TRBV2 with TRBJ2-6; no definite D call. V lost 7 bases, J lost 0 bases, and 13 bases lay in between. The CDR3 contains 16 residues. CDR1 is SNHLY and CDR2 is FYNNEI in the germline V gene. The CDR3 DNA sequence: TGTGCCAGCATCGAGTCCCCCGGCTCTGGGGCCAACGTCCTGACTTTC. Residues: CASIESPGSGANVLTF.

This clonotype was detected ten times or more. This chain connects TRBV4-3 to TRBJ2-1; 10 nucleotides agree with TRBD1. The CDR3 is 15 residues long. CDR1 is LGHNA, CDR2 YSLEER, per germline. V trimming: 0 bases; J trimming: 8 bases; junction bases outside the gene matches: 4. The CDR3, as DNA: TGCGCCAGCAGCCAAGAGGGACAGGGGTGGGATGAGCAGTTCTTC. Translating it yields CASSQEGQGWDEQFF.

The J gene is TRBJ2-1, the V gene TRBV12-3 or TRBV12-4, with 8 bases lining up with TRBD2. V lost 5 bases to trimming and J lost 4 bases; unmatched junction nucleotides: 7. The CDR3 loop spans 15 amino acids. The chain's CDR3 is CASSRPGLEYNEQFF. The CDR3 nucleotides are TGTGCCAGCAGTCGCCCGGGACTAGAATACAATGAGCAGTTCTTC.

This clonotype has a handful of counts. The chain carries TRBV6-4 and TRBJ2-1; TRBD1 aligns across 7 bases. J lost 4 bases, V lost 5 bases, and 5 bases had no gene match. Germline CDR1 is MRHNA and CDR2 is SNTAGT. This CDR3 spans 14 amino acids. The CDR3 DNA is TGTGCCAGCAGTCCCACAGGGGATTACAATGAGCAGTTCTTC. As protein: CASSPTGDYNEQFF.

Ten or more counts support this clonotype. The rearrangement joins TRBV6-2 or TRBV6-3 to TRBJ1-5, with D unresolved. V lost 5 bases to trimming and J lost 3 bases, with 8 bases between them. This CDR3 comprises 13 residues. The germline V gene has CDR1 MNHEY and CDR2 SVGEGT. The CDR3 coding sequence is TGTGCCAGCAGTAAACATTACAATCAGCCCCAGCATTTT. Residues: CASSKHYNQPQHF.

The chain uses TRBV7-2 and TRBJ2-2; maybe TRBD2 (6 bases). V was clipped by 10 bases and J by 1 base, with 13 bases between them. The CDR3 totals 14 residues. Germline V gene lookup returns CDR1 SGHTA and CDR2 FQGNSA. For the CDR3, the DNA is TGTGCCACCACCCCCGGGGGGAACACCGGGGAGCTGTTTTTT. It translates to CATTPGGNTGELFF.

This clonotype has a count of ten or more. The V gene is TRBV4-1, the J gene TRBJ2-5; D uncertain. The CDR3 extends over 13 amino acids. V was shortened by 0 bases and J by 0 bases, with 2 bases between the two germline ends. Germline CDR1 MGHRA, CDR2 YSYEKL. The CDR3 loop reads CASSQENQETQYF. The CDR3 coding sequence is TGCGCCAGCAGCCAAGAAAACCAAGAGACCCAGTACTTC.

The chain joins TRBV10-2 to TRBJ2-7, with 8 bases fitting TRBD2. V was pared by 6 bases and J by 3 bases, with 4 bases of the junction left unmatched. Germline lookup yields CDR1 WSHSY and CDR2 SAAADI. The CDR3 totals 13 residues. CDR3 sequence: CASRGTSGYEQYV. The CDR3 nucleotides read TGCGCCAGCAGAGGAACTAGCGGCTACGAGCAGTACGTC.

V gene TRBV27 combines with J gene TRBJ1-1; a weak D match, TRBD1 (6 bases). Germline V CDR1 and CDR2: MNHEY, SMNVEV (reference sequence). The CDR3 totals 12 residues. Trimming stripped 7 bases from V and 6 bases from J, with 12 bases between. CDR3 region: CASKGVGAEAFF. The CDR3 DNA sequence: TGTGCCAGCAAGGGGGTTGGCGCTGAAGCTTTCTTT.

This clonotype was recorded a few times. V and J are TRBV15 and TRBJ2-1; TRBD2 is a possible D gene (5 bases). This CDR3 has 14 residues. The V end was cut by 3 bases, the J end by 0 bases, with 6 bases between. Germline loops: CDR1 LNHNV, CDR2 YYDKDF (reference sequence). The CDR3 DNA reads TGTGCCACCAGCAGTGACTACTCCTACAATGAGCAGTTCTTC. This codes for CATSSDYSYNEQFF. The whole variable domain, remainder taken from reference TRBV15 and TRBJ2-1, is DAMVIQNPRYQVTQFGKPVTLSCSQTLNHNVMYWYQQKSSQAPKLLFHYYDKDFNNEADTPDNFQSRRPNTSFCFLDIRSPGLGDTAMYLCATSSDYSYNEQFFGPGTRLTVL.

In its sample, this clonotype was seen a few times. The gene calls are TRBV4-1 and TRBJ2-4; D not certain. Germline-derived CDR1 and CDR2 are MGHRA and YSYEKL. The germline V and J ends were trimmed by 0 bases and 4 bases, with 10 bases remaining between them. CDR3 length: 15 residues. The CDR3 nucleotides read TGCGCCAGCAGCCAAGATCTTGGCGTAAAAAACATTCAGTACTTC. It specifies CASSQDLGVKNIQYF.

The CDR3 is CASTGSANEKLFF. CDR3 sequence (DNA): TGTGCCTCGACAGGGTCGGCTAATGAAAAACTGTTTTTT. The gene calls are TRBV30 and TRBJ1-4; the match to TRBD1 covers 7 bases. CDR1 and CDR2 (germline): GTSNPN, SVGIG (reference sequence). The junction had 5 bases not matched to a gene; V was cut back by 7 bases and J by 3 bases. The CDR3 extends over 13 amino acids.

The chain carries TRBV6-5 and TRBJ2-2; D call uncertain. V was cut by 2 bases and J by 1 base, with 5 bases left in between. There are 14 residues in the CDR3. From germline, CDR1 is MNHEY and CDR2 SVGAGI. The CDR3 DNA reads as TGTGCCAGCAGTTACGGGGAGAACACCGGGGAGCTGTTTTTT. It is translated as CASSYGENTGELFF.

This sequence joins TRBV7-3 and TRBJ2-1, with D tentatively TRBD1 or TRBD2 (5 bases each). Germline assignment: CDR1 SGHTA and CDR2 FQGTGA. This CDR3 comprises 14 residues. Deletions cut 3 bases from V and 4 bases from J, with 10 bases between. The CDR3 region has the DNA TGTGCCAGCAGCTTTGAGGGGCGATACAATGAGCAGTTCTTC. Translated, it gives CASSFEGRYNEQFF.

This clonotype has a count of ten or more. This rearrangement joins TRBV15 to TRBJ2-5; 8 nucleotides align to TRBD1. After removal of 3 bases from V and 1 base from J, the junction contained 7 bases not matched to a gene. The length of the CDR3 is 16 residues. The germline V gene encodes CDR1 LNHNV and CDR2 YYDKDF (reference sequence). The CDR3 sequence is CATSSIRDRSQETQYF. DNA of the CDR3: TGTGCCACCAGCAGTATACGGGACAGGTCCCAAGAGACCCAGTACTTC.

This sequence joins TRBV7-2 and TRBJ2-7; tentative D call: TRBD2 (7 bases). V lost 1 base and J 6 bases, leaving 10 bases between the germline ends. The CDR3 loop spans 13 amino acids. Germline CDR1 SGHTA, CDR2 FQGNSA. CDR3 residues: CASSLVGGAEQYF. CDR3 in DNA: TGTGCCAGCAGCTTAGTAGGGGGGGCCGAGCAGTACTTC.

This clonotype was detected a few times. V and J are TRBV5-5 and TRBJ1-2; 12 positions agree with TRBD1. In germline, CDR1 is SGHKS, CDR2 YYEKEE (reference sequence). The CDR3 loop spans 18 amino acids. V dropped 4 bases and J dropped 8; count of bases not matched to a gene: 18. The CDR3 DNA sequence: TGTGCCAGCAGCCGGGGGACAGGGGGCGAAGAACCGACCTGGGGCTACACCTTC. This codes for CASSRGTGGEEPTWGYTF.

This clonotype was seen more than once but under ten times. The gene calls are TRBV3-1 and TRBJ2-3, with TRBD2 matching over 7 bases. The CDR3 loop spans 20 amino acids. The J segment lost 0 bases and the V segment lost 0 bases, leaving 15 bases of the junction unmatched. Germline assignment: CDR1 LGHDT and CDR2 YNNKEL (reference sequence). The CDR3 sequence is CASSQEASLLAGASTDTQYF. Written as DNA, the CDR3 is TGTGCCAGCAGCCAAGAGGCCTCCCTTTTGGCGGGAGCTAGCACAGATACGCAGTATTTT.

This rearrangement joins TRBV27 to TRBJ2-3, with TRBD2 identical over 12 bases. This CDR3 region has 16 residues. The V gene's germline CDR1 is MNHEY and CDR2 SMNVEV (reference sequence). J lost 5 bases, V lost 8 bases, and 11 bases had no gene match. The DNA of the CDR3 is TGTGCCAGCCGAAGTCTAGCGGGGGGGCCAGGAGATACGCAGTATTTT. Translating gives CASRSLAGGPGDTQYF.

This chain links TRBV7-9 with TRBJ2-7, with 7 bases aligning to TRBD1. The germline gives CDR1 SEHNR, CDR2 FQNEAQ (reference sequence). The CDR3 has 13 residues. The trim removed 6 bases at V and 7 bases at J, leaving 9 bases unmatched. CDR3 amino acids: CASRASTGVEQYF. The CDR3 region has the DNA TGTGCCAGCAGGGCGAGCACAGGGGTAGAGCAGTACTTC.